One and the same sample provided the 10 T cell receptor beta chains below, sequenced in a study of shared clonotypes between healthy human individuals. Produced via immunoSEQ multiplex PCR; TCRdb's table is partial and in-frame only. The sample consists of about 2.1 million clones, approximately 94% of them appearing once. The naive CD8 fraction comprised CD45RO-negative cells positively selected for CCR7 and excluded terminally differentiated effector memory CD45RA+ cells. Input material: naive CD8+ T cells from PBMCs. The receptors originated from a man aged 18 to 30 in good health. Some clones in this sample may be carry-over from other donors' samples.

Comments on this clone: Different DNA sequences within this sample yield the same CDR3. This chain uses TRBV7-9 with TRBJ2-7, with D hard to call. The germline V gene encodes CDR1 SEHNR and CDR2 FQNEAQ (reference sequence). V gave up 5 bases and J gave up 1 base, with 6 bases separating them. The CDR3 loop spans 12 amino acids. The CDR3: CASSGSSYEQYF. The CDR3 bases are TGTGCCAGCAGCGGATCTTCCTACGAGCAGTACTTC.

This clone was seen a single time. The chain has TRBV5-4 and TRBJ2-1; no clear D. The germline V gene encodes CDR1 SGHNT and CDR2 YYREEE (reference sequence). Deletions cut 1 base from V and 4 bases from J, with 12 bases between. The CDR3 is 15 residues long. The CDR3 reads CASSLLGLNYNEQFF. For the CDR3, the DNA is TGTGCCAGCAGCTTGTTGGGGTTGAATTACAATGAGCAGTTCTTC.

The chain combines TRBV28 with TRBJ1-6, with D maybe TRBD1 (6 bases). Trimming stripped 7 bases from V and 8 bases from J, with 15 bases between. CDR1 MDHEN and CDR2 SYDVKM come from the germline V gene. CDR3 length: 14 amino acids. CDR3 DNA: TGTGCCAGCATCCCCCGGGGGGCCGATTCACCCCTCCACTTT. It yields the protein CASIPRGADSPLHF.

This chain connects TRBV19 to TRBJ2-1; D gene ambiguous. V was cut by 1 base and J by 5 bases, with 15 bases left in between. The CDR3 is 16 amino acids. Per germline, CDR1 LNHDA and CDR2 SQIVND (reference sequence). The CDR3 region has the DNA TGTGCCAGTAGTATAGTGGCCTCCTTCGCTAACAATGAGCAGTTCTTC. Residues: CASSIVASFANNEQFF.

CDR3 sequence reads: CASSLTYGGELFF. The DNA of the CDR3 is TGTGCCAGCAGCTTAACGTACGGCGGGGAGCTGTTTTTT. The chain is built from TRBV7-3 and TRBJ2-2; D is undetermined. CDR1 is SGHTA, CDR2 FQGTGA, per germline. The germline V and J ends were trimmed by 0 bases and 7 bases, with 6 bases remaining between them. This CDR3 has 13 residues.

The chain combines TRBV7-2 with TRBJ2-7; the match to TRBD2 covers 7 bases. The CDR3 loop spans 13 amino acids. CDR1 is SGHTA, CDR2 FQGNSA, per germline. J lost 4 bases, V lost 5 bases, and 5 bases had no gene match. CDR3 in amino acids: CASSASGPYEQYF. The CDR3 coding sequence is TGTGCCAGCAGCGCTAGCGGACCGTACGAGCAGTACTTC.

The rearrangement uses TRBV14 and TRBJ2-5, with D perhaps matching TRBD1 (5 bases). Germline V lookup: CDR1 SGHDN, CDR2 FVKESK. V gave up 1 base and J gave up 1 base, with 13 bases separating them. The CDR3 extends over 16 amino acids. In DNA, the CDR3 is TGTGCCAGCAGCCAAGCCATCGACAGAGCCCAAGAGACCCAGTACTTC. Translating gives CASSQAIDRAQETQYF. Together with reference TRBV14 and TRBJ2-5, the CDR3 gives the full variable domain: EAGVTQFPSHSVIEKGQTVTLRCDPISGHDNLYWYRRVMGKEIKFLLHFVKESKQDESGMPNNRFLAERTGGTYSTLKVQPAELEDSGVYFCASSQAIDRAQETQYFGPGTRLLVL.

This chain uses TRBV27 with TRBJ2-1; 7 bases match TRBD2. This CDR3 spans 15 amino acids. With 1 base clipped from V and 9 bases from J, the junction kept 9 bases outside the gene matches. The V gene's germline CDR1 is MNHEY and CDR2 SMNVEV (reference sequence). This CDR3 is CASSLFGSGMGEQFF. Written as DNA, the CDR3 is TGTGCCAGCAGTTTATTCGGGAGCGGGATGGGTGAGCAGTTCTTC.

The V gene is TRBV6-1, the J gene TRBJ2-2; the match to TRBD1 covers 7 bases. The CDR3 consists of 13 residues. With V trimmed by 6 bases and J by 8 bases, 6 bases remained unmatched. Germline-derived CDR1 and CDR2 are MNHNS and SASEGT. The DNA of the CDR3 is TGTGCCAGCAGGGACAGGCGGCTAGGGGAGCTGTTTTTT. This sequence encodes CASRDRRLGELFF.

The rearrangement joins TRBV2 to TRBJ2-1, with D perhaps assigned TRBD1 or TRBD2 (5 bases each). Germline CDR1 reads SNHLY; CDR2 reads FYNNEI. This CDR3 is built from 14 residues. Deletions cut 2 bases from V and 9 bases from J, with 14 bases between. DNA for the CDR3: TGTGCCAGCAGTGAATATGGGGGAGTTGGTGAGCAGTTCTTC. Amino acids: CASSEYGGVGEQFF. Complete variable domain (other parts from reference TRBV2 and TRBJ2-1): EPEVTQTPSHQVTQMGQEVILRCVPISNHLYFYWYRQILGQKVEFLVSFYNNEISEKSEIFDDQFSVERPDGSNFTLKIRSTKLEDSAMYFCASSEYGGVGEQFFGPGTRLTVL.